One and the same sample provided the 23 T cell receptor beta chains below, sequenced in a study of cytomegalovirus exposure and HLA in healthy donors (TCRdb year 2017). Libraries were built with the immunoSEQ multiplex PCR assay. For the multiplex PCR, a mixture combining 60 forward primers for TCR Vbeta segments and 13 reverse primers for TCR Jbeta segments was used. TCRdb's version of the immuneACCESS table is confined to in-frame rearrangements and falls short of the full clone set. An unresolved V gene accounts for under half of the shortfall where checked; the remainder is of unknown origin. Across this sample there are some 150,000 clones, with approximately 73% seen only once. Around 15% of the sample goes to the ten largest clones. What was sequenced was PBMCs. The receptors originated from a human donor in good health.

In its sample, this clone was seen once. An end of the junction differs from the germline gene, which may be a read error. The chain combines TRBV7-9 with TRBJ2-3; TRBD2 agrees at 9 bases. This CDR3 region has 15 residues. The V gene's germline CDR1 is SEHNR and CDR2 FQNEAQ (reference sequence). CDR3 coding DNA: TGTTCCAGCAGCTCGACTAGCGGAAGCACAGATACGCAGTATTTT. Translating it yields CSSSSTSGSTDTQYF.

The CDR3 protein is CASSLWLAGFSGANVLTF. Here the CDR3 DNA reads TGTGCCAGCAGCTTGTGGCTAGCGGGCTTCTCTGGGGCCAACGTCCTGACTTTC. The chain links TRBV5-4 to TRBJ2-6; the match to TRBD2 covers 8 bases. This CDR3 comprises 18 residues. Germline V lookup: CDR1 SGHNT, CDR2 YYREEE (reference sequence). V was pared by 1 base and J by 0 bases, with 6 bases of the junction left unmatched.

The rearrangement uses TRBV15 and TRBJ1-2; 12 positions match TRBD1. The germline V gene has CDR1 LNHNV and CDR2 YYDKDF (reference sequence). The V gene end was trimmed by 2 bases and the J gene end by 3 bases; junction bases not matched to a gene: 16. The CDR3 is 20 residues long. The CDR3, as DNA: TGTGCCACCAGCAGAACAATCATCCGGGACAGGGGGCGGACGGACTATGGCTACACCTTC. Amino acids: CATSRTIIRDRGRTDYGYTF.

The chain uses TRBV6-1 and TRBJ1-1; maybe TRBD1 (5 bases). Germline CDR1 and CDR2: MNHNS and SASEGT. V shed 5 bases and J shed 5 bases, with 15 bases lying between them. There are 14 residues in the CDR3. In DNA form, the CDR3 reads TGTGCCAGCAGTCCCACCCAGGGTGGGACTGAAGCTTTCTTT. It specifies CASSPTQGGTEAFF.

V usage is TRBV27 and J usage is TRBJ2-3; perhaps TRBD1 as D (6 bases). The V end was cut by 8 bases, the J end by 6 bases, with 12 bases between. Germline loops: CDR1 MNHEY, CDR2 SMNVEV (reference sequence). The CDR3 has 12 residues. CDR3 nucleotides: TGTGCCAGCCAACTCAGGGGTGATACGCAGTATTTT. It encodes CASQLRGDTQYF.

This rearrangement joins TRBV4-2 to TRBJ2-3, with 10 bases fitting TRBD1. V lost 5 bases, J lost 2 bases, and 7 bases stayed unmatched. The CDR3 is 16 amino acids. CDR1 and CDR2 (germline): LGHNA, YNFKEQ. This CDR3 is CASSNRDRGVTDTQYF. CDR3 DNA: TGTGCCAGCAGCAACCGGGACAGGGGCGTCACAGATACGCAGTATTTT.

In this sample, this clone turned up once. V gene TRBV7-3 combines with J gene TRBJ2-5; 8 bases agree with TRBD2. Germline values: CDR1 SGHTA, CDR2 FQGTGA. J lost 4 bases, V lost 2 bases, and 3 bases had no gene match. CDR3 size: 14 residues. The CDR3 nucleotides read TGTGCCAGCAGCTTAGTGGCGGGAGGAGAGACCCAGTACTTC. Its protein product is CASSLVAGGETQYF.

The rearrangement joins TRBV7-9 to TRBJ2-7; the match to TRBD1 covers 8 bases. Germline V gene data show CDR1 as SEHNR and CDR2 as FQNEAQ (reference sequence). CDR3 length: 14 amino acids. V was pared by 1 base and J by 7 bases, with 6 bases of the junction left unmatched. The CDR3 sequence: CASSLGTGSWEQYF. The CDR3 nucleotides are TGTGCCAGCAGCTTAGGGACAGGGTCTTGGGAGCAGTACTTC. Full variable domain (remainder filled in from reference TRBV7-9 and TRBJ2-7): DTGVSQNPRHKITKRGQNVTFRCDPISEHNRLYWYRQTLGQGPEFLTYFQNEAQLEKSRLLSDRFSAERPKGSFSTLEIQRTEQGDSAMYLCASSLGTGSWEQYFGPGTRLTVT.

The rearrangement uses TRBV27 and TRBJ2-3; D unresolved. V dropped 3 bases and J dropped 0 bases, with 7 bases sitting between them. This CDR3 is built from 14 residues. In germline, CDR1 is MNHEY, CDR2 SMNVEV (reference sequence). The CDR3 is CASSFLSSTDTQYF. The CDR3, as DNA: TGTGCCAGCAGTTTCCTTTCTAGCACAGATACGCAGTATTTT.

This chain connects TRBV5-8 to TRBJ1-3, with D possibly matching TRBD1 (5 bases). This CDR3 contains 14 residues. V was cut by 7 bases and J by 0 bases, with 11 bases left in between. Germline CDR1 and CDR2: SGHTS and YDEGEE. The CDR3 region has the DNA TGTGCCAGCCAATTGGACATCTCTGGAAACACCATATATTTT. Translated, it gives CASQLDISGNTIYF.

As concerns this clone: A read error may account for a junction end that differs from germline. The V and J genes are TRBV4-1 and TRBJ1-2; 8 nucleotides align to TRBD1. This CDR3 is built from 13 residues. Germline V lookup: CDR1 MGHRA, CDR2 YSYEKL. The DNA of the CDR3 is TGCGCCAGCAGCCAACGGCAGGGGGCGGACATTGCCTTC. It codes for CASSQRQGADIAF.

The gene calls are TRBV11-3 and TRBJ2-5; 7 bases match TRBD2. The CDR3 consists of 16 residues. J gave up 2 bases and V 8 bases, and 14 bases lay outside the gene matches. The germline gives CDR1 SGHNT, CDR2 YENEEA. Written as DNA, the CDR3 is TGTGCCAGCTCAGCTAGCGGAGGTTATGCGCAAGAGACCCAGTACTTC. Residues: CASSASGGYAQETQYF.

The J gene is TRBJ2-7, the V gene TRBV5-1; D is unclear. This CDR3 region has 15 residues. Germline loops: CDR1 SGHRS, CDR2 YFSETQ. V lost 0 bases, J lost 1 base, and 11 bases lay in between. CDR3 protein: CASSLVEFTSYEQYF. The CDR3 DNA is TGCGCCAGCAGCTTGGTTGAATTCACATCCTACGAGCAGTACTTC.

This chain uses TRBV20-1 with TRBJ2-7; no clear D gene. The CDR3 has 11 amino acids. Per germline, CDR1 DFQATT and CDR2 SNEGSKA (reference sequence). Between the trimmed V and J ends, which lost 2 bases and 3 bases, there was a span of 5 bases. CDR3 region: CSARQIYEQYF. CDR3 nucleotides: TGCAGTGCTAGACAGATCTACGAGCAGTACTTC.

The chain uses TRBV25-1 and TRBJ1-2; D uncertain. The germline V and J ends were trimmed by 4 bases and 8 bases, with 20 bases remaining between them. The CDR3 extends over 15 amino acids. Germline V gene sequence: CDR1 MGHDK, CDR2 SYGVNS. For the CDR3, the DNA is TGTGCCAGCAGTGGCTTCCAAGGCGGCGAGAAGGGCTACACCTTC. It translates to CASSGFQGGEKGYTF.

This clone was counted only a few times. DNA for the CDR3: TGTGCCAGCAGCTCCACGACAGAGCGAAGCACCGGGGAGCTGTTTTTT. It is translated as CASSSTTERSTGELFF. J is TRBJ2-2 and V is TRBV13; D may be TRBD1 (5 bases). In germline, CDR1 is PRHDT, CDR2 FYEKMQ (reference sequence). Trimming removed 4 bases at V and 4 bases at J, with 16 bases between. This CDR3 region has 16 residues.

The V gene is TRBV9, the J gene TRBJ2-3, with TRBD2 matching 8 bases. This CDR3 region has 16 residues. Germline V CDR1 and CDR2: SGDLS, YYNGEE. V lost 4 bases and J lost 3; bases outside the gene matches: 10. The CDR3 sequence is CASSLRTSFVTDTQYF. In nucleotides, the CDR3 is TGTGCCAGCAGCCTACGGACTAGCTTCGTAACAGATACGCAGTATTTT.

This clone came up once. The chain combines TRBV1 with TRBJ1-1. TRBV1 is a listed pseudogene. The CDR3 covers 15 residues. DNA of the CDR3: TGCACCAGCAGCCAAGCAGGAGCGGTGAACACTGAAGCTTTCTTT. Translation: CTSSQAGAVNTEAFF.

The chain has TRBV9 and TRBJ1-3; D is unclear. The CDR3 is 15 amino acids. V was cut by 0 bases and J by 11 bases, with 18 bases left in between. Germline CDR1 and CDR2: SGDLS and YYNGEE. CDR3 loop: CASSVAPGSESPIYF. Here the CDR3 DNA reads TGTGCCAGCAGCGTAGCTCCTGGGTCGGAGTCCCCCATATATTTT.

The CDR3 region is CASSLVQMPYEQYF. The CDR3, as DNA: TGTGCCAGCAGCTTAGTACAGATGCCCTACGAGCAGTACTTC. J is TRBJ2-7 and V is TRBV11-3, with D uncertain. The germline V and J ends were trimmed by 1 base and 2 bases, with 9 bases remaining between them. The CDR3 sequence is 14 residues long. From germline, CDR1 is SGHNT and CDR2 YENEEA.

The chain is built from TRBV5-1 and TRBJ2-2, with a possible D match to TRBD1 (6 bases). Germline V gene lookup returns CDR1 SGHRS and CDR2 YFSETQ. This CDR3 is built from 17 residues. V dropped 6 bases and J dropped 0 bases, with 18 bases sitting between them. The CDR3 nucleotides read TGCGCCAGCACGGGGTCACGGGACACCGCGAACACCGGGGAGCTGTTTTTT. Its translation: CASTGSRDTANTGELFF.

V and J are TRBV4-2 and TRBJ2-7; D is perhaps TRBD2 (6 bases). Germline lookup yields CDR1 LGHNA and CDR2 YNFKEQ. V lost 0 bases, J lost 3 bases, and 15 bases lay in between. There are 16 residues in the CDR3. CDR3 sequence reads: CASSQDEGSGYYEQYF. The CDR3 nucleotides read TGTGCCAGCAGCCAAGACGAGGGTAGCGGATACTACGAGCAGTACTTC.

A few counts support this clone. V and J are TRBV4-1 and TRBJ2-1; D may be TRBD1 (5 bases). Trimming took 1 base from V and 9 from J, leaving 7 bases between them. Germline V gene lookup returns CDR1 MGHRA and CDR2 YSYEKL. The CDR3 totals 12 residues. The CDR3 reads CASSQGQCEQFF. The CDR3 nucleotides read TGCGCCAGCAGCCAAGGACAGTGTGAGCAGTTCTTC.